The text below deals with one T cell receptor (beta chain). Its antigen is not identified. These data originate in a study of vaccination effects on CD4 cells after COVID-19. At the level of the study: Post-vaccine sampling occurred a median 72 days after the second dose.

Sequencing was preceded by expansion of antigen-specific CD4+ T cells with viral peptide pools in the ViraFEST assay. A 10-day culture period preceded the isolation of CD4+ T cells. Participants each got two BNT162b2 or mRNA-1273 vaccine doses. Absence of prior SARS-CoV-2 infection characterized the vaccine recipients, who showed negative nucleocapsid antibodies. TCRdb keeps only in-frame clones here, not all; method: immunoSEQ multiplex PCR. This sample has 30,000 to 35,000 clones; roughly 86% occur once, and the top ten carry less than 1.6%. Germline V lookup: CDR1 MNHEY, CDR2 SVGAGI. The V and J ends lost 7 bases and 5 bases, in that order; junction bases with no gene match: 5. This CDR3 spans 13 amino acids.

The chain is built from TRBV6-5 and TRBJ2-5, with TRBD1 matching 9 bases. Sequenced here: CD4+ T cells from PBMCs cultured with HCoV-NL63 spike peptides, sampled after COVID-19 vaccination. The sequence was collected from a human donor who received a COVID-19 vaccine. Some clones in this sample may be carry-over from other donors' samples. The CDR3 DNA is TGTGCCAGCAAGGGACAGGGAAGCGAGACCCAGTACTTC. This gives the protein CASKGQGSETQYF.